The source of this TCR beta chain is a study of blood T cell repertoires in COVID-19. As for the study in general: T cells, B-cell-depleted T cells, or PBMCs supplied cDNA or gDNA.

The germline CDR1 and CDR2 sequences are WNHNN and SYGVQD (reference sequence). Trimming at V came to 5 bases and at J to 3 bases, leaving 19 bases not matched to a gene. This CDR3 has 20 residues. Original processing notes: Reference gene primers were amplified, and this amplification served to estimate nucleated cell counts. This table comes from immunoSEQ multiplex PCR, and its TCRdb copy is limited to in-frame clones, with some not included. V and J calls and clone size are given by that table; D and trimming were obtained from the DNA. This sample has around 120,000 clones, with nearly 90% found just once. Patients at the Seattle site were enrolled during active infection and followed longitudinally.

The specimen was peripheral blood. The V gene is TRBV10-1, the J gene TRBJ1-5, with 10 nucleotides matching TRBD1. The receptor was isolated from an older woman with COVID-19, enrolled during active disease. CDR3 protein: CASSPYIWGQGHTFNQPQHF. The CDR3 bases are TGCGCCAGCAGTCCCTATATTTGGGGACAGGGGCACACCTTCAATCAGCCCCAGCATTTT.